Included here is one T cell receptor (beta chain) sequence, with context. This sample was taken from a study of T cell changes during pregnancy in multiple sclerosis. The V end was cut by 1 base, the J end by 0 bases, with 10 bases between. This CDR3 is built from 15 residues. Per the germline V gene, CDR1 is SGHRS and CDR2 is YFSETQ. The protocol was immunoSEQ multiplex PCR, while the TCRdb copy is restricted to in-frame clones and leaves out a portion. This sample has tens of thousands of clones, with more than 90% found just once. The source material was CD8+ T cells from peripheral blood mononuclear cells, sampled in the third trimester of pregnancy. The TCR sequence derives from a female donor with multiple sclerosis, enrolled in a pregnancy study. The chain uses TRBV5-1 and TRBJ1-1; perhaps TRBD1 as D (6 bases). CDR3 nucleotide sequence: TGCGCCAGCAGCTTGTATCAGGGGTTGAACACTGAAGCTTTCTTT. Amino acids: CASSLYQGLNTEAFF.